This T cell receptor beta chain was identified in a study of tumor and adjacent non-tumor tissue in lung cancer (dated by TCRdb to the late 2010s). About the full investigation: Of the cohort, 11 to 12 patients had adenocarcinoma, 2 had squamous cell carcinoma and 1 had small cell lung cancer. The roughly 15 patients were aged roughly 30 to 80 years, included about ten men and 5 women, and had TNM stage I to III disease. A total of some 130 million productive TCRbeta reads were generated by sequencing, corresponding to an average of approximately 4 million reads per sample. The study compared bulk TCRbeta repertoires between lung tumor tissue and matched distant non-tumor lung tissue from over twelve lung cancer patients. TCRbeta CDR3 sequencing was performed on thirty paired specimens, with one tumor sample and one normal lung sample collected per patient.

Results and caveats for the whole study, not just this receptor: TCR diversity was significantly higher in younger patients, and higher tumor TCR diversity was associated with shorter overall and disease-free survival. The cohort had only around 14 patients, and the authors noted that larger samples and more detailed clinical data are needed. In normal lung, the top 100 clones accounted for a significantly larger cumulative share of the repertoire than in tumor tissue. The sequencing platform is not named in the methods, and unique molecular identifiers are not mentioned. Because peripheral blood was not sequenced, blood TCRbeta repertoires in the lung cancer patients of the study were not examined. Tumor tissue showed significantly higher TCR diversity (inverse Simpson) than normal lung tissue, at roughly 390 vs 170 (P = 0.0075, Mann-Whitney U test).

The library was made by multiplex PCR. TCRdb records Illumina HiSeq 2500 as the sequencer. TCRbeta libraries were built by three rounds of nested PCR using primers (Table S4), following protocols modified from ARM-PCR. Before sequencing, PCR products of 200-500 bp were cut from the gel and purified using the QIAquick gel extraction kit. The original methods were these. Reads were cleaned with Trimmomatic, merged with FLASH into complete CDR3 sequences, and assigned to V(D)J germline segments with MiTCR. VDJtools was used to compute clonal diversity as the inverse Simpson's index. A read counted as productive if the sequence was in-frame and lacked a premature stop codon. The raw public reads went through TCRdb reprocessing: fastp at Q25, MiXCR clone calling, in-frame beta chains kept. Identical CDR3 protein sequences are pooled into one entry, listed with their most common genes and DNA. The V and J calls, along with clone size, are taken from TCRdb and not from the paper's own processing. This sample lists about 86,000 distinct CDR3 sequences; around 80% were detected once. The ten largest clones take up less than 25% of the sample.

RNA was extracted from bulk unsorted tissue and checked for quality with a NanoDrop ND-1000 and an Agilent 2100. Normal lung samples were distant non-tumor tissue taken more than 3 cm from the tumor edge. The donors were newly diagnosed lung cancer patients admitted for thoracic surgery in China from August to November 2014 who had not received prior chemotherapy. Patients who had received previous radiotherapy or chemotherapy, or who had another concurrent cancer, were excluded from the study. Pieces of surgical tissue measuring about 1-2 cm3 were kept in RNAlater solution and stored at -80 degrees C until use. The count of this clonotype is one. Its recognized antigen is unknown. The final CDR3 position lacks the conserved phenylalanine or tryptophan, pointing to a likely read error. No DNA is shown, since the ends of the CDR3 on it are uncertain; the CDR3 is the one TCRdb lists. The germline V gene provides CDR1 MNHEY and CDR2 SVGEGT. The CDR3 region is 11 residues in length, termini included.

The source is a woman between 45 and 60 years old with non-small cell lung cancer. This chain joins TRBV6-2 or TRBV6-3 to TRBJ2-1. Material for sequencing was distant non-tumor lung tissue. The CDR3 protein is CASRTYNVRFY.